This T cell receptor (beta chain) is from a study of T cell responses to AZD1222 COVID-19 vaccine. Findings of the study overall: In the spike-specific TCR repertoire, nearly half reportedly target unmutated variant regions.

The CDR3 is 15 residues long. CDR1 SGHTA and CDR2 FQGNSA come from the germline V gene. V shed 5 bases and J shed 6 bases, with 14 bases lying between them. Only in-frame clones appear in the TCRdb table, and some are missing; sequencing was by immunoSEQ multiplex PCR. The data hold about 150,000 clones, with nearly 95% observed a single time. Concerning this clone: Its target is not known.

The material sequenced was peripheral blood, taken on day 0 of AZD1222 vaccination. This chain links TRBV7-2 with TRBJ1-6; D possibly corresponds to TRBD1 (5 bases). The receptor's source is an adult in good health. The CDR3 DNA follows: TGTGCCAGCAGCCTTCAGGGTTCTAGTAATTCACCCCTCCACTTT. Amino acid sequence: CASSLQGSSNSPLHF.